This T cell receptor beta chain was profiled in a study of T cell repertoires in cytomegalovirus infection. Background on the study: Alongside well-studied HLA-B-restricted CMV epitopes, recently identified HLA-C-restricted CMV epitopes were also used. Public TCR beta signatures marked donors with CMV infection and the matching HLA.

A word on this clonotype: Its antigen is not known.

MiXCR was run by TCRdb on the reads, yielding one entry per CDR3 protein. Of about 120,000 distinct CDR3 sequences in the sample, roughly 31% were seen once. Germline lookup yields CDR1 MNHNY and CDR2 SVGAGI (reference sequence). V was clipped by 6 bases and J by 2 bases, with 18 bases between them. CDR3 length: 16 residues. Study-wide results and limits: Cumulated frequencies of public TCR beta families served to identify carriers of CMV plus the relevant HLA. HLA-C-restricted TCR beta clonotypes specific for CMV led the ex vivo response.

The sequencing here drew on CD8+ T cells from cultured PBMCs, taken from culture after CMV antigen stimulation. The rearrangement joins TRBV6-6 to TRBJ2-3, with D perhaps matching TRBD2 (5 bases). This receptor was taken from a human donor in good health (CMV status not recorded). Some clones in this sample may be carry-over from other donors' samples. CDR3 protein: CASSNKDGGYTDTQYF. CDR3 DNA sequence: TGTGCCAGCAGCAACAAGGACGGAGGATACACAGATACGCAGTATTTT.